Below are 23 T cell receptor beta chains sequenced from a single sample in a study of blood T cell repertoires in COVID-19. The protocol was immunoSEQ multiplex PCR, while the TCRdb copy is restricted to in-frame clones and leaves out a portion. Of 70,000 to 90,000 clones in the sample, about 82% were seen once. Material for sequencing was peripheral blood. The origin of the receptors is a man in his fifties or sixties with COVID-19, enrolled during active disease.

The gene calls are TRBV19 and TRBJ2-3; 9 bases agree with TRBD1. Germline CDR1 reads LNHDA; CDR2 reads SQIVND (reference sequence). This CDR3 has 14 amino acids. Trimming removed 5 bases from V and 2 bases from J; junction bases left unmatched: 2. This CDR3 reads CASSGQGHTDTQYF. The CDR3 nucleotides are TGTGCCAGTAGTGGACAGGGGCACACAGATACGCAGTATTTT.

The V gene is TRBV7-2, the J gene TRBJ1-2, with D tentatively TRBD1 (6 bases). V shed 5 bases and J shed 7 bases, with 23 bases lying between them. The germline V gene encodes CDR1 SGHTA and CDR2 FQGNSA. The CDR3 covers 16 residues. CDR3 amino acids: CASSPGTRRPIGGYTF. CDR3 sequence (DNA): TGTGCCAGCAGCCCCGGGACACGACGACCTATCGGTGGCTACACCTTC. Combining the CDR3 with reference TRBV7-2 and TRBJ1-2 gives the whole variable domain GAGVSQSPSNKVTEKGKDVELRCDPISGHTALYWYRQSLGQGLEFLIYFQGNSAPDKSGLPSDRFSAERTGGSVSTLTIQRTQQEDSAVYLCASSPGTRRPIGGYTFGSGTRLTVV.

The V and J genes are TRBV7-2 and TRBJ1-6; 8 bases agree with TRBD1. The CDR3 has 17 amino acids. Trimming took 5 bases from V and 10 from J; bases not matched to a gene: 16. Germline V CDR1 and CDR2: SGHTA, FQGNSA. The CDR3 DNA sequence: TGTGCCAGCAGCCTCCATCTGGCAGGGGGCGCCGGATCACCCCTCCACTTT. Translating gives CASSLHLAGGAGSPLHF.

The chain has TRBV18 and TRBJ1-1; TRBD1 matches 7 bases. Germline values: CDR1 KGHSH, CDR2 LQKENI. Losses at the gene ends were 6 bases for V and 1 base for J; bases not matched to a gene: 8. The CDR3 contains 15 residues. The CDR3 coding sequence is TGTGCCAGCTCCAGAGCCGGGACAGCGAACACTGAAGCTTTCTTT. It specifies CASSRAGTANTEAFF.

This clone turned up a few times. This chain connects TRBV7-2 to TRBJ2-7; D is unresolved. This CDR3 contains 14 residues. Germline CDR1 reads SGHTA; CDR2 reads FQGNSA. V lost 5 bases and J lost 1, with 12 bases in between. DNA of the CDR3: TGTGCCAGCAGCCGCCGGTCGGTTTCCTACGAGCAGTACTTC. This codes for CASSRRSVSYEQYF.

This chain uses TRBV10-3 with TRBJ2-3; tentative D call: TRBD2 (6 bases). Germline CDR1 ENHRY, CDR2 SYGVKD. Trimming shortened V by 10 bases and J by 2 bases, and 16 bases separated the two germline ends. CDR3 length equals 14 residues. As DNA, the CDR3 is TGTGCCACCCGAGACGCTAGCGCCACAGATACGCAGTATTTT. It yields the protein CATRDASATDTQYF.

This chain links TRBV4-1 with TRBJ2-2; D possibly corresponds to TRBD1 (6 bases). Trimming pared 3 bases from V and 0 bases from J, leaving 8 bases between. Germline V gives CDR1 MGHRA, CDR2 YSYEKL. CDR3 size: 15 residues. CDR3 bases: TGCGCCAGCAGCCAGGACAGACCGAACACCGGGGAGCTGTTTTTT. It specifies CASSQDRPNTGELFF.

The CDR3 nucleotides are TGTGCCACCAGCGCCCCGTCGCCGACAGGGTTAGAGACCCAGTACTTC. Translating it yields CATSAPSPTGLETQYF. This chain joins TRBV15 and TRBJ2-5, with 7 bases identical to TRBD1. CDR1 and CDR2 from the germline V gene are LNHNV and YYDKDF (reference sequence). The CDR3 length is 16 residues. Trimming took 5 bases from V and 4 from J; bases not matched to a gene: 13.

This clone was counted a few times. The genes are TRBV5-6 and TRBJ2-7; D unresolved. The CDR3 runs to 16 residues. V lost 5 bases, J lost 9 bases, and 27 bases lay in between. CDR1 SGHDT and CDR2 YYEEEE come from the germline V gene. The CDR3 nucleotides read TGTGCCAGCAGTCAGCAAATGTTCTACGGAGCTACGATGCAGTACTTC. Residues: CASSQQMFYGATMQYF.

The CDR3 nucleotides are TGTGCCAGCAGCCAACTCTTTGCGGGACAGGGTATCTCTGGGGCCAACGTCCTGACTTTC. This codes for CASSQLFAGQGISGANVLTF. The chain links TRBV3-1 (or the pseudogene TRBV3-2) to TRBJ2-6; 9 bases map to TRBD1. After removal of 2 bases from V and 0 bases from J, the junction contained 11 bases not matched to a gene. The CDR3 runs to 20 residues. The V gene's germline CDR1 is LGHDT and CDR2 YNNKEL (reference sequence).

This chain uses TRBV27 with TRBJ1-4; the match to TRBD1 covers 9 bases. CDR1 MNHEY and CDR2 SMNVEV come from the germline V gene (reference sequence). V lost 5 bases and J lost 10; bases outside the gene matches: 8. The CDR3 length is 14 residues. The CDR3 DNA sequence: TGTGCCAGCAGTCCGGACAGGGGCCTAGTAAAACTGTTTTTT. This sequence encodes CASSPDRGLVKLFF.

The chain links TRBV27 to TRBJ1-1; maybe TRBD1 (6 bases). Germline CDR1 MNHEY, CDR2 SMNVEV (reference sequence). The V and J ends lost 5 bases and 4 bases respectively, with 14 bases between them. CDR3 size: 14 residues. Here the CDR3 DNA reads TGTGCCAGCAGTATAAAGGGGGTGGGCACTGAAGCTTTCTTT. Residues: CASSIKGVGTEAFF.

The chain joins TRBV19 to TRBJ2-1, with 8 bases fitting TRBD2. CDR3 length: 15 residues. The V segment lost 4 bases and the J segment 7 bases; nucleotides outside the gene matches: 9. CDR1 and CDR2 from the germline V gene are LNHDA and SQIVND (reference sequence). The CDR3 nucleotides are TGTGCCAGTAGTACTCCGGGACTAGGGGGGAATGAGCAGTTCTTC. As protein: CASSTPGLGGNEQFF.

This chain links TRBV5-8 with TRBJ2-1; 8 bases agree with TRBD1. V dropped 2 bases and J dropped 9; count of bases not matched to a gene: 1. CDR1 is SGHTS, CDR2 YDEGEE, per germline. This CDR3 spans 12 amino acids. This CDR3 reads CASSLTGGEQFF. The DNA of the CDR3 is TGTGCCAGCAGCTTAACAGGGGGTGAGCAGTTCTTC. The variable domain in full, with the rest retrieved from reference TRBV5-8 and TRBJ2-1, is EAGVTQSPTHLIKTRGQQATLRCSPISGHTSVYWYQQALGLGLQFLLWYDEGEERNRGNFPPRFSGRQFPNYSSELNVNALELEDSALYLCASSLTGGEQFFGPGTRLTVL.

The J gene is TRBJ2-3, the V gene TRBV5-1, with TRBD2 matching over 7 bases. Germline V gene data show CDR1 as SGHRS and CDR2 as YFSETQ. The CDR3 is made up of 15 amino acids. Germline trimming cut 2 bases from V and 5 bases from J; bases unmatched to any gene: 8. CDR3 in amino acids: CASSFETLAGDTQYF. DNA for the CDR3: TGCGCCAGCAGCTTTGAGACATTAGCGGGAGATACGCAGTATTTT.

Only a few counts were recorded for this clone. The rearrangement links TRBV6-5 to TRBJ1-1; TRBD1 is a possible D gene (5 bases). The CDR3 spans 14 residues. Germline CDR1 and CDR2: MNHEY and SVGAGI. V was cut by 5 bases and J by 1 base, with 11 bases left in between. This CDR3 reads CASSPGVRNTEAFF. The CDR3 bases are TGTGCCAGCAGTCCGGGGGTTAGGAACACTGAAGCTTTCTTT.

There are a few counts of this clone. The chain joins TRBV28 to TRBJ1-5; D not resolved. The CDR3 extends over 15 amino acids. V dropped 4 bases and J dropped 7 bases, with 17 bases sitting between them. Germline V gives CDR1 MDHEN, CDR2 SYDVKM. This CDR3 reads CASSSQVLGRQPQHF. In DNA form, the CDR3 reads TGTGCCAGCAGTTCGCAGGTGCTGGGGAGGCAGCCCCAGCATTTT.

The V gene is TRBV29-1, the J gene TRBJ2-5, with D maybe TRBD1 (6 bases). This CDR3 is built from 15 residues. Germline V gene lookup returns CDR1 SQVTM and CDR2 ANQGSEA. V was cut by 1 base and J by 1 base, with 13 bases left in between. The CDR3 sequence: CSVEGETGFQETQYF. In DNA form, the CDR3 reads TGCAGCGTTGAAGGGGAAACAGGGTTCCAAGAGACCCAGTACTTC.

The chain is built from TRBV6-2 or TRBV6-3 and TRBJ1-2, with D tentatively TRBD1 (5 bases). The CDR3 runs 14 residues. V was cut by 2 bases and J by 8 bases, with 15 bases left in between. Looked up from germline, CDR1 is MNHEY and CDR2 is SVGEGT. The CDR3 coding sequence is TGTGCCAGCAGTTACAGGGGAAATCTCGGGGGCTACACCTTC. Translation gives CASSYRGNLGGYTF.

This chain uses TRBV10-3 with TRBJ1-2; D is uncertain. V shed 0 bases and J shed 9 bases, with 8 bases lying between them. The length of the CDR3 is 12 residues. CDR1 and CDR2 from the germline V gene are ENHRY and SYGVKD. This CDR3 is CAISESGGSYTF. In DNA, the CDR3 is TGTGCCATCAGTGAGTCCGGAGGGAGCTACACCTTC.

The chain couples TRBV2 to TRBJ2-5; 9 nucleotides line up with TRBD2. Germline lookup yields CDR1 SNHLY and CDR2 FYNNEI. J lost 2 bases, V lost 6 bases, and 10 bases had no gene match. The CDR3 contains 16 residues. The CDR3 DNA follows: TGTGCCAGCAGCCCCCGGGGACTAGCTGTACAAGAGACCCAGTACTTC. Protein: CASSPRGLAVQETQYF.

This clone was observed a few times. The chain uses TRBV16 and TRBJ2-2; D uncertain. V was shortened by 0 bases and J by 4 bases, with 9 bases between the two germline ends. CDR3 size: 15 residues. In germline, CDR1 is KGHSY, CDR2 FQNENV. The CDR3 is CASSQSAVRTGELFF. CDR3 in DNA: TGTGCCAGCAGCCAATCGGCAGTCCGCACCGGGGAGCTGTTTTTT.

The V call is TRBV7-3, the J call TRBJ2-7; D remains unclear. V lost 5 bases and J 0 bases, leaving 5 bases between the germline ends. The CDR3 has 12 residues. CDR1 SGHTA and CDR2 FQGTGA come from the germline V gene. The CDR3 loop reads CASSPSSYEQYF. DNA for the CDR3: TGTGCCAGCAGCCCCAGCTCCTACGAGCAGTACTTC.